The 31 T cell receptor beta chains below were found in one sample sequenced in a study of CD8 T cells in Susac syndrome. cDNA came from around 0.54 to 1 ug RNA primed by random hexamers. MiXCR, applied by TCRdb to the immunoSEQ multiplex PCR reads, yields one record per CDR3 protein. The sample yields roughly 100,000 distinct CDR3 sequences, approximately 94% seen once. What was sequenced was CD8+ T cells from PBMCs. These receptors all come from a human donor with Susac syndrome.

In DNA, the CDR3 is TGTGCCAGTAGTATAGACGGAGGGACACTTCGCGAGCAGTACTTC. It encodes CASSIDGGTLREQYF. The V gene is TRBV19, the J gene TRBJ2-7; TRBD1 or TRBD2 may be the D gene (6 bases each). The CDR3 covers 15 residues. Deletions cut 0 bases from V and 6 bases from J, with 15 bases between. Germline V gene lookup returns CDR1 LNHDA and CDR2 SQIVND (reference sequence).

This clonotype was counted once. The gene calls are TRBV4-2 and TRBJ2-7, with unresolved D. The CDR3 is 12 residues long. In germline, CDR1 is LGHNA, CDR2 YNFKEQ. Trimming took 0 bases from V and 6 from J, leaving 6 bases between them. The DNA for the CDR3 is TGTGCCAGCAGCCAAGATGCGCTCGAGCAGTACTTC. Translated: CASSQDALEQYF.

V is TRBV20-1 and J is TRBJ1-1; TRBD1 is a possible D gene (6 bases). V lost 5 bases to trimming and J lost 6 bases, with 13 bases between them. Germline CDR1 is DFQATT and CDR2 is SNEGSKA (reference sequence). This CDR3 has 12 residues. CDR3 protein: CSARTGTSEAFF. Written as DNA, the CDR3 is TGCAGTGCTCGCACAGGGACTTCTGAAGCTTTCTTT.

This chain's CDR3 is CSVVGRPGGDTEAFF. CDR3 nucleotide sequence: TGCAGCGTTGTGGGTAGACCAGGGGGAGATACTGAAGCTTTCTTT. This sequence joins TRBV29-1 and TRBJ1-1; 7 nucleotides match TRBD1. V trimming: 4 bases; J trimming: 5 bases; junction bases outside the gene matches: 13. From germline, CDR1 is SQVTM and CDR2 ANQGSEA. This CDR3 region has 15 residues.

The V gene is TRBV20-1, the J gene TRBJ2-7, with 10 bases that match TRBD1. The CDR3 is 14 amino acids. Losses at the gene ends were 1 base for V and 2 bases for J; bases not matched to a gene: 2. Per the germline V gene, CDR1 is DFQATT and CDR2 is SNEGSKA (reference sequence). Here the CDR3 DNA reads TGCAGTGCTAGAGGGGACAGGGGACCCTACGAGCAGTACTTC. The encoded protein is CSARGDRGPYEQYF.

The chain is built from TRBV24-1 and TRBJ2-1; 8 bases line up with TRBD1. CDR1 is KGHDR and CDR2 is SFDVKD in the germline V gene. There are 12 residues in the CDR3. V lost 5 bases, J lost 10 bases, and 3 bases stayed unmatched. The CDR3, as DNA: TGTGCCACCAGTGCGAACAGGGGGGAGCAGTTCTTC. It is translated as CATSANRGEQFF.

The gene calls are TRBV6-6 and TRBJ1-2; D is uncertain. CDR3 length equals 11 residues. Germline V CDR1 and CDR2: MNHNY, SVGAGI (reference sequence). The V end was cut by 2 bases, the J end by 6 bases, with 4 bases between. The chain's CDR3 is CASSYPDGYTF. In DNA, the CDR3 is TGTGCCAGCAGTTACCCTGATGGCTACACCTTC.

The chain links TRBV3-1 to TRBJ2-1; TRBD2 agrees at 8 bases. Per the germline V gene, CDR1 is LGHDT and CDR2 is YNNKEL (reference sequence). This CDR3 has 17 residues. Trimming removed 4 bases from V and 5 bases from J; junction bases left unmatched: 13. The CDR3 coding sequence is TGTGCCAGCAGCCCGTCCGGGGGGACTAGGGGTGACAATGAGCAGTTCTTC. Its protein is CASSPSGGTRGDNEQFF.

The chain recombines TRBV7-9 with TRBJ2-1; possibly TRBD2 for D (6 bases). Germline CDR1 and CDR2: SEHNR and FQNEAQ (reference sequence). The CDR3 runs 15 residues. The ends were cut back, 4 bases at V and 0 bases at J, with 10 bases in the middle. Here the CDR3 DNA reads TGTGCCAGCAGCTCTAGCGAAAGCTCCTACAATGAGCAGTTCTTC. Its protein product is CASSSSESSYNEQFF.

V usage is TRBV7-6 and J usage is TRBJ2-1; D not certain. V gave up 5 bases and J gave up 0 bases, with 8 bases separating them. CDR1 is SGHVS, CDR2 FNYEAQ, per germline. The CDR3 runs to 14 residues. The CDR3 loop reads CASSHPDSYNEQFF. CDR3 in DNA: TGTGCCAGCAGCCACCCTGACTCCTACAATGAGCAGTTCTTC.

The chain employs TRBV5-6 and TRBJ1-1; tentatively, D is TRBD1 (5 bases). CDR3 length: 13 amino acids. Per the germline V gene, CDR1 is SGHDT and CDR2 is YYEEEE. V lost 4 bases and J 8 bases, leaving 15 bases between the germline ends. The CDR3 protein is CASSARRGGEAFF. CDR3 sequence (DNA): TGTGCCAGCAGCGCTCGCCGGGGGGGAGAAGCTTTCTTT.

The gene calls are TRBV20-1 and TRBJ1-1, with D possibly being TRBD1 (5 bases). This CDR3 is 14 amino acids long. Germline V CDR1 and CDR2: DFQATT, SNEGSKA (reference sequence). V was trimmed by 4 bases and J by 6 bases, leaving 18 bases between them. CDR3 protein: CSATGDFTGAEAFF. CDR3 bases: TGCAGTGCTACCGGGGACTTCACCGGCGCTGAAGCTTTCTTT.

The chain carries TRBV19 and TRBJ1-3; D not certain. CDR3 length: 12 residues. Germline V gene data show CDR1 as LNHDA and CDR2 as SQIVND (reference sequence). With 8 bases removed from V and 4 bases from J, the gap between germline ends came to 9 bases. Written as DNA, the CDR3 is TGTGCCAGTCACGCGTCCGGAAACACCATATATTTT. This translates into CASHASGNTIYF.

This rearrangement joins TRBV9 to TRBJ2-1, with a tentative D call TRBD2 (6 bases). The V gene lost 3 bases and the J gene lost 1 base, with 14 bases spanning the gap. Looked up from germline, CDR1 is SGDLS and CDR2 is YYNGEE. The CDR3 is made up of 16 amino acids. The CDR3 bases are TGTGCCAGCAGCGAGGGTGGCGGGGTATCCTACAATGAGCAGTTCTTC. Residues: CASSEGGGVSYNEQFF.

In its sample, this clonotype was seen a few times. The chain carries TRBV9 and TRBJ2-7; D is unclear. This CDR3 spans 12 amino acids. V was pared by 5 bases and J by 1 base, with 7 bases between. The germline V gene encodes CDR1 SGDLS and CDR2 YYNGEE. The CDR3 coding sequence is TGTGCCAGCAGTGGCGATTCCTACGAGCAGTACTTC. As protein: CASSGDSYEQYF.

The chain carries TRBV20-1 and TRBJ2-1, with D possibly being TRBD1 or TRBD2 (6 bases each). The CDR3 totals 12 residues. V was shortened by 3 bases and J by 9 bases, with 12 bases between the two germline ends. Germline CDR1 and CDR2: DFQATT and SNEGSKA (reference sequence). CDR3 sequence (DNA): TGCAGTGCTAGTGTGGGGGGCGGTGAGCAGTTCTTC. It yields the protein CSASVGGGEQFF.

This chain joins TRBV9 and TRBJ2-1; D is uncertain. The CDR3 extends over 13 amino acids. V was clipped by 4 bases and J by 3 bases, with 8 bases between them. Germline V gives CDR1 SGDLS, CDR2 YYNGEE. The CDR3 DNA sequence: TGTGCCAGCAGCTTATCCGACTACAATGAGCAGTTCTTC. Residues: CASSLSDYNEQFF. The whole variable domain, filled in from reference TRBV9 and TRBJ2-1, reads DSGVTQTPKHLITATGQRVTLRCSPRSGDLSVYWYQQSLDQGLQFLIQYYNGEERAKGNILERFSAQQFPDLHSELNLSSLELGDSALYFCASSLSDYNEQFFGPGTRLTVL.

This clonotype was detected only once. The chain uses TRBV27 and TRBJ1-1; D is unclear. V lost 1 base and J lost 0, with 12 bases in between. Germline CDR1 is MNHEY and CDR2 is SMNVEV (reference sequence). The CDR3 extends over 16 amino acids. The CDR3 sequence: CASSLYQSYMNTEAFF. The DNA for the CDR3 is TGTGCCAGCAGTTTATACCAGTCATACATGAACACTGAAGCTTTCTTT.

This clonotype was counted only a few times. V is TRBV20-1 and J is TRBJ2-7; TRBD2 might be the D (6 bases). CDR1 is DFQATT, CDR2 SNEGSKA, per germline (reference sequence). This CDR3 comprises 11 residues. V was shortened by 6 bases and J by 6 bases, with 12 bases between the two germline ends. The CDR3 region has the DNA TGCAGTGCCATTCTGGGAGGCGAGCAGTACTTC. Protein: CSAILGGEQYF.

This clonotype has a handful of counts. CDR3 bases: TGCAGTGCTAGACAGGGTAATCAGCCCCAGCATTTT. It translates to CSARQGNQPQHF. The J gene is TRBJ1-5, the V gene TRBV20-1; maybe TRBD1 (5 bases). Between the trimmed V and J ends, which lost 2 bases and 4 bases, there was a span of 6 bases. Germline lookup yields CDR1 DFQATT and CDR2 SNEGSKA (reference sequence). The CDR3 extends over 12 amino acids.

In its sample, this clonotype was seen once. This sequence joins TRBV9 and TRBJ1-5; 8 nucleotides align to TRBD1. V was pared by 4 bases and J by 5 bases, with 5 bases of the junction left unmatched. The CDR3 contains 14 residues. CDR1 SGDLS and CDR2 YYNGEE come from the germline V gene. The CDR3 here is CASSTTGADQPQHF. In DNA, the CDR3 is TGTGCCAGCAGCACGACAGGGGCAGATCAGCCCCAGCATTTT. The variable domain in full, with the rest retrieved from reference TRBV9 and TRBJ1-5, is DSGVTQTPKHLITATGQRVTLRCSPRSGDLSVYWYQQSLDQGLQFLIQYYNGEERAKGNILERFSAQQFPDLHSELNLSSLELGDSALYFCASSTTGADQPQHFGDGTRLSIL.

V gene TRBV6-1 combines with J gene TRBJ2-7, with a possible D match to TRBD1 (6 bases). Trimming removed 7 bases at V and 3 bases at J, with 16 bases between. CDR3 length equals 14 residues. In germline, CDR1 is MNHNS, CDR2 SASEGT. CDR3 protein: CASNPGTPSYEQYF. DNA of the CDR3: TGTGCCAGCAATCCCGGGACACCAAGCTACGAGCAGTACTTC.

The genes are TRBV4-1 and TRBJ1-1, with D hard to call. CDR3 length: 13 amino acids. Germline V gene lookup returns CDR1 MGHRA and CDR2 YSYEKL. Trimming shortened V by 0 bases and J by 3 bases, and 5 bases separated the two germline ends. The CDR3 DNA sequence: TGCGCCAGCAGCCAAGATCTCCACACTGAAGCTTTCTTT. Its translation: CASSQDLHTEAFF.

Only a few counts were recorded for this clonotype. The chain has TRBV2 and TRBJ2-2, with D tentatively TRBD1 (5 bases). V lost 4 bases to trimming and J lost 6 bases, with 15 bases between them. The CDR3 contains 15 residues. Germline CDR1 reads SNHLY; CDR2 reads FYNNEI. The CDR3, as DNA: TGTGCCAGCAGTGGGGGCAGGGTAACGCCCGGGGAGCTGTTTTTT. Translated, it gives CASSGGRVTPGELFF.

The CDR3 DNA reads TGCGCCAGCAGCCAAGTTTGGAAGGGAAGAGCCGGGGAGCTGTTTTTT. Translating gives CASSQVWKGRAGELFF. The chain is built from TRBV4-1 and TRBJ2-2; D not certain. There are 16 residues in the CDR3. V was shortened by 1 base and J by 6 bases, with 15 bases between the two germline ends. Germline V lookup: CDR1 MGHRA, CDR2 YSYEKL.

V and J are TRBV27 and TRBJ2-3; D gene unclear. The CDR3 loop spans 12 amino acids. Germline V gene lookup returns CDR1 MNHEY and CDR2 SMNVEV (reference sequence). Trimming cost V 3 bases and J 4 bases, with 5 bases left between them. CDR3 nucleotide sequence: TGTGCCAGCAGTTTCAACCCAGATACGCAGTATTTT. Protein: CASSFNPDTQYF.

The V call is TRBV29-1, the J call TRBJ2-2, with TRBD1 identical over 11 bases. Germline-derived CDR1 and CDR2 are SQVTM and ANQGSEA. This CDR3 is 15 amino acids long. V lost 7 bases to trimming and J lost 7 bases; unmatched junction nucleotides: 11. CDR3 residues: CSAATGQGADGELFF. CDR3 DNA sequence: TGCAGCGCCGCCACAGGACAGGGGGCAGACGGGGAGCTGTTTTTT.

The rearrangement links TRBV6-6 to TRBJ1-5, with D maybe TRBD1 (5 bases). Trimming shortened V by 3 bases and J by 5 bases, and 14 bases separated the two germline ends. There are 15 residues in the CDR3. Germline-derived CDR1 and CDR2 are MNHNY and SVGAGI (reference sequence). The DNA of the CDR3 is TGTGCCAGCAGTTATCCCCGGGGGACGGATCAGCCCCAGCATTTT. As protein: CASSYPRGTDQPQHF.

The chain links TRBV9 to TRBJ2-5; 10 positions agree with TRBD1. The CDR3 has 15 residues. J was trimmed by 5 bases and V by 3 bases; bases with no gene match: 7. Germline CDR1 and CDR2: SGDLS and YYNGEE. The CDR3 nucleotides are TGTGCCAGCAGCGACGGGACAGGGGCCGCCGAGACCCAGTACTTC. This codes for CASSDGTGAAETQYF.

The chain combines TRBV15 with TRBJ2-5; D gene unclear. Trimming left V 3 bases short and J 3 bases short, with 5 bases between. The CDR3 covers 12 residues. Germline V gene lookup returns CDR1 LNHNV and CDR2 YYDKDF (reference sequence). Here the CDR3 DNA reads TGTGCCACCAGCAGTGAGGAAGAGACCCAGTACTTC. It yields the protein CATSSEEETQYF.

This chain connects TRBV15 to TRBJ2-7; either TRBD1 or TRBD2 may fit D (6 bases each). This CDR3 is 15 amino acids long. Germline V gene lookup returns CDR1 LNHNV and CDR2 YYDKDF (reference sequence). V was pared by 0 bases and J by 4 bases, with 13 bases between. The CDR3 loop reads CATSRDRGVAYEQYF. CDR3 bases: TGTGCCACCAGCAGAGATAGGGGGGTCGCGTACGAGCAGTACTTC.